Each of the 22 T cell receptor beta chains below was sequenced from the same sample in a study of blood T cell repertoires in COVID-19 (dated by TCRdb to 2020 to 2022). The library relied on the immunoSEQ multiplex PCR assay. The source is immuneACCESS, and TCRdb retained only in-frame sequences with V and J called. Part of the clones is not carried over; for the studies checked, unresolved V genes explain less than half of this, and the remainder is unexplained. The sample table records under 250,000 clones; 70% to 90% of these occur just once. The top ten constitute 5% to 7% of the sample. Sample: peripheral blood. These receptors were obtained from an older woman with active or convalescent COVID-19.

The V call is TRBV19, the J call TRBJ2-7; 9 nucleotides agree with TRBD1. The CDR3 extends over 12 amino acids. Losses at the gene ends were 9 bases for V and 3 bases for J; bases not matched to a gene: 3. CDR1 and CDR2 (germline): LNHDA, SQIVND (reference sequence). The CDR3 is CASGTGIYEQYF. In DNA form, the CDR3 reads TGTGCCAGCGGGACAGGGATCTACGAGCAGTACTTC.

J is TRBJ2-5 and V is TRBV28; no clear D gene. V gave up 7 bases and J gave up 4 bases, with 7 bases separating them. Germline CDR1 MDHEN, CDR2 SYDVKM. There are 11 residues in the CDR3. DNA of the CDR3: TGTGCCAGCAACTATCTAGAGACCCAGTACTTC. Protein product: CASNYLETQYF.

The chain links TRBV5-1 to TRBJ2-1, with 13 bases lining up with TRBD2. The CDR3 length is 15 residues. With V trimmed by 5 bases and J by 8 bases, 7 bases remained unmatched. The germline V gene encodes CDR1 SGHRS and CDR2 YFSETQ. This CDR3 is CASRLGLAGVDEQFF. As DNA, the CDR3 is TGCGCCAGCAGGCTCGGACTAGCGGGAGTGGATGAGCAGTTCTTC.

V usage is TRBV20-1 and J usage is TRBJ2-1; no clear D gene. Trimming took 3 bases from V and 11 from J, leaving 8 bases between them. The length of the CDR3 is 10 residues. Germline-derived CDR1 and CDR2 are DFQATT and SNEGSKA (reference sequence). The CDR3: CSASILQQFF. Here the CDR3 DNA reads TGCAGTGCTAGTATACTCCAGCAGTTCTTC.

CDR3 in DNA: TGCGCCAGCAGCTTGAAGGCAGACATTGGCTCCTATAATTCACCCCTCCACTTT. This sequence encodes CASSLKADIGSYNSPLHF. V gene TRBV5-1 combines with J gene TRBJ1-6; D remains unclear. V was shortened by 1 base and J by 0 bases, with 14 bases between the two germline ends. This CDR3 contains 18 residues. Per germline, CDR1 SGHRS and CDR2 YFSETQ.

This clone was counted a few times. V gene TRBV7-8 combines with J gene TRBJ2-2; weak D call: TRBD2 (7 bases). In germline, CDR1 is SGHVS, CDR2 FQNEAQ. The CDR3 runs to 19 residues. V was pared by 0 bases and J by 6 bases, with 23 bases between. CDR3 loop: CASSLAVGGGTTFPGELFF. CDR3 in DNA: TGTGCCAGCAGCTTAGCGGTGGGGGGCGGGACTACATTTCCCGGGGAGCTGTTTTTT.

The chain has TRBV19 and TRBJ1-3; possibly TRBD1 for D (6 bases). Germline V gene lookup returns CDR1 LNHDA and CDR2 SQIVND (reference sequence). Trimming left V 7 bases short and J 0 bases short, with 13 bases between. The CDR3 contains 15 residues. Written as DNA, the CDR3 is TGTGCCAGTACCCTACCACAGGGCTCTGGAAACACCATATATTTT. Its protein is CASTLPQGSGNTIYF.

V gene TRBV7-9 combines with J gene TRBJ1-2, with 7 bases matching TRBD1. The CDR3 contains 13 residues. Per the germline V gene, CDR1 is SEHNR and CDR2 is FQNEAQ (reference sequence). Trimming removed 6 bases from V and 7 bases from J; junction bases left unmatched: 8. The chain's CDR3 is CASSPDRVVGYTF. The CDR3 DNA follows: TGTGCCAGCAGTCCCGACAGGGTAGTTGGCTACACCTTC.

This clone was observed once. V usage is TRBV7-8 and J usage is TRBJ2-2; TRBD2 might be the D (6 bases). The V end lost 2 bases, the J end lost 4 bases, and 14 bases lay between the germline ends. This CDR3 spans 16 amino acids. In germline, CDR1 is SGHVS, CDR2 FQNEAQ. CDR3 loop: CASSLLAREGTGELFF. Here the CDR3 DNA reads TGTGCCAGCAGCTTACTTGCGCGGGAAGGCACCGGGGAGCTGTTTTTT. Full variable domain (missing parts from reference TRBV7-8 and TRBJ2-2): GAGVSQSPRYKVAKRGQDVALRCDPISGHVSLFWYQQALGQGPEFLTYFQNEAQLDKSGLPSDRFFAERPEGSVSTLKIQRTQQEDSAVYLCASSLLAREGTGELFFGEGSRLTVL.

This clone was found once. The chain combines TRBV18 with TRBJ1-6; TRBD1 is a possible D gene (5 bases). This CDR3 contains 13 residues. Trimming took 2 bases from V and 9 from J, leaving 8 bases between them. Per germline, CDR1 KGHSH and CDR2 LQKENI. The CDR3 sequence: CASSPGAGSPLHF. CDR3 sequence (DNA): TGTGCCAGCTCACCAGGGGCTGGTTCACCCCTCCACTTT.

The chain employs TRBV11-2 and TRBJ2-1; TRBD2 might be the D (7 bases). Germline V lookup: CDR1 SGHAT, CDR2 FQNNGV. Trimming took 5 bases from V and 0 from J, leaving 14 bases between them. This CDR3 region has 16 residues. This chain's CDR3 is CASSQMRGPSYNEQFF. In DNA, the CDR3 is TGTGCCAGCAGCCAAATGCGGGGGCCCTCCTACAATGAGCAGTTCTTC.

A single count supports this clone. This rearrangement joins TRBV4-1 to TRBJ2-2, with 7 bases aligning to TRBD2. The CDR3 is made up of 14 amino acids. Germline V CDR1 and CDR2: MGHRA, YSYEKL. V gave up 5 bases and J gave up 4 bases; unmatched junction bases: 4. The CDR3 DNA is TGCGCCAGCAGCAGGACTAGTACCACCGGGGAGCTGTTTTTT. This encodes CASSRTSTTGELFF.

The rearrangement uses TRBV7-6 and TRBJ1-4; no definite D call. V gave up 3 bases and J gave up 6 bases, with 14 bases separating them. The length of the CDR3 is 15 residues. Germline V gene lookup returns CDR1 SGHVS and CDR2 FNYEAQ. CDR3 nucleotide sequence: TGTGCCAGCAGCTTGCAGCCCGGCGGGGATGAAAAACTGTTTTTT. Translation: CASSLQPGGDEKLFF. The variable domain in full, completed from reference TRBV7-6 and TRBJ1-4, reads GAGVSQSPRYKVTKRGQDVALRCDPISGHVSLYWYRQALGQGPEFLTYFNYEAQQDKSGLPNDRFSAERPEGSISTLTIQRTEQRDSAMYRCASSLQPGGDEKLFFGSGTQLSVL.

This sequence joins TRBV4-1 and TRBJ2-5; TRBD2 might be the D (6 bases). This CDR3 is 15 amino acids long. Deletions cut 3 bases from V and 5 bases from J, with 16 bases between. Looked up from germline, CDR1 is MGHRA and CDR2 is YSYEKL. This CDR3 is CASSQGTDVGETQYF. CDR3 nucleotides: TGCGCCAGCAGCCAGGGGACTGATGTCGGGGAGACCCAGTACTTC.

The chain uses TRBV2 and TRBJ2-1, with TRBD2 matching 9 bases. The trim removed 3 bases at V and 8 bases at J, leaving 8 bases unmatched. This CDR3 comprises 15 residues. Germline loops: CDR1 SNHLY, CDR2 FYNNEI. The chain's CDR3 is CASSESSGTVYEQFF. CDR3 bases: TGTGCCAGCAGTGAGTCTAGCGGGACTGTCTATGAGCAGTTCTTC.

This chain joins TRBV19 and TRBJ1-1; 9 nucleotides align to TRBD1. CDR3 length: 15 residues. V lost 8 bases and J lost 5; bases outside the gene matches: 12. The germline CDR1 and CDR2 sequences are LNHDA and SQIVND (reference sequence). CDR3 loop: CASRINGQGITEAFF. The CDR3 DNA sequence: TGTGCCAGTCGCATCAATGGACAGGGGATTACTGAAGCTTTCTTT.

V usage is TRBV20-1 and J usage is TRBJ2-7; tentative D call: TRBD2 (6 bases). The V and J ends lost 3 bases and 3 bases respectively, with 12 bases between them. The CDR3 contains 13 residues. CDR1 and CDR2 (germline): DFQATT, SNEGSKA (reference sequence). CDR3 nucleotide sequence: TGCAGTGCTAGTGGCGGAGGGGACTACGAGCAGTACGTC. This gives the protein CSASGGGDYEQYV.

This clone was counted once. The chain carries TRBV4-1 and TRBJ2-3, with 13 bases that match TRBD2. There are 16 residues in the CDR3. In germline, CDR1 is MGHRA, CDR2 YSYEKL. V lost 4 bases and J lost 6; bases outside the gene matches: 7. The CDR3 region has the DNA TGCGCCAGCAGCCCCATTGGACTAGCGGGAGATGATACGCAGTATTTT. Amino acid sequence: CASSPIGLAGDDTQYF.

The chain employs TRBV6-5 and TRBJ2-1; perhaps TRBD2 as D (6 bases). Trimming stripped 2 bases from V and 10 bases from J, with 15 bases between. The CDR3 has 14 residues. Per germline, CDR1 MNHEY and CDR2 SVGAGI. The CDR3 protein is CASSYGWDSSEQFF. CDR3 DNA: TGTGCCAGCAGTTACGGGTGGGACTCCTCCGAGCAGTTCTTC.

This chain uses TRBV3-1 (or the pseudogene TRBV3-2) with TRBJ1-2; D unclear. Trimming took 2 bases from V and 8 from J, leaving 15 bases between them. Looked up from germline, CDR1 is LGHDT and CDR2 is YNNKEL (reference sequence). The CDR3 spans 14 residues. CDR3 nucleotides: TGTGCCAGCAGCCAACTCTCAGGCCTTTGGGGCTACACCTTC. Translated: CASSQLSGLWGYTF.

Only a few counts were recorded for this clone. One junction end disagrees with the germline gene, perhaps due to a read error. V is TRBV27 and J is TRBJ2-2; D is perhaps TRBD2 (6 bases). The V gene's germline CDR1 is MNHEY and CDR2 SMNVEV (reference sequence). The CDR3 loop spans 16 amino acids. The CDR3 sequence is CASSFPSGGNNGELFF. The DNA of the CDR3 is TGTGCCAGCAGTTTCCCCAGTGGCGGGAACAACGGGGAGCTGTTTTTT.

The V gene is TRBV5-6, the J gene TRBJ1-6, with 9 bases matching TRBD1. V lost 0 bases and J lost 13; bases outside the gene matches: 8. The CDR3 runs to 15 residues. Germline V gene lookup returns CDR1 SGHDT and CDR2 YYEEEE. CDR3 in amino acids: CASSLGDREMLPLHF. CDR3 nucleotides: TGTGCCAGCAGCTTGGGGGACAGGGAAATGTTGCCCCTCCACTTT.